The rows below give T cell receptor beta chains drawn from one sample of a study of T-cell reconstitution after alpha-beta-depleted transplantation in children. One entry per CDR3 protein, called by TCRdb with MiXCR from the PCR reads. The top ten clones hold 3.8% of a sample with about 410,000 distinct CDR3 sequences, about a fifth of them seen once. Sequencing was performed on PBMCs from the stem cell graft donor, taken from the stem cell graft. These receptors all stem from a human donor who donated a stem cell graft to a child with acute myeloid leukemia. The CDR3 runs from the conserved cysteine through the conserved F or W. D genes are given only for firm matches. Clone size is shown for a subset of rows, as once, few, many or a class of expanded clone.

>TRBJ2-7|NA|many|TRBV5-1
TGCGCCAGCAGCTTGAGGAGGAGGCAGGTTACCTACGAGCAGTACTTC
CASSLRRRQVTYEQYF
>TRBJ1-4|NA|few|TRBV7-8
TGTGCCAGCAGCGTGGGGGGGTCCAGTGAAAAACTGTTTTTT
CASSVGGSSEKLFF
>TRBJ2-7|NA|NA|TRBV11-2
TGTGCCAGCACCGTAAACGAAAACGAGCAGTACTTC
CASTVNENEQYF
>TRBJ2-1|NA|once|TRBV6-5
TGTGCCAGCAGTTACATCCTAGCTGCCTCCTACAATGAGCAGTTCTTC
CASSYILAASYNEQFF
>TRBJ2-3|NA|few|TRBV15
TGTGCCACCAGCAGAACCCTCAATACGCAGTATTTT
CATSRTLNTQYF
>TRBJ1-2|NA|few|TRBV4-3
TGCGCCAGCAGCCAAGATCAAGGAATGGCAGGGGTTGGCTACACCTTC
CASSQDQGMAGVGYTF
>TRBJ2-7|NA|NA|TRBV20-1
TGCAGTGCCCAGTACTACTACGAGCAGTACTTC
CSAQYYYEQYF
>TRBJ2-7|TRBD2|NA|TRBV20-1
TGCAGTGCTAGAGATATGGCTAGCGGGACGACACCCTACGAGCAGTACTTC
CSARDMASGTTPYEQYF
>TRBJ2-2|NA|NA|TRBV5-1
TGCGCCAGCAGCCCCGGGGGGCTGAACACCGGGGAGCTGTTTTTT
CASSPGGLNTGELFF
>TRBJ2-7|NA|NA|TRBV20-1
TGCAGTGCAGAAGCTTCCTACGAGCAGTACTTC
CSAEASYEQYF
>TRBJ1-4|NA|NA|TRBV12-2
TGTGCAAGTCGGCTTAGAAGGACAGTCGATGAAAAACTGTTTTTT
CASRLRRTVDEKLFF
>TRBJ2-1|NA|NA|TRBV5-1
TGCGCCAGCGTTCTAGGGGAAAGCTCCTACAATGAGCAGTTCTTC
CASVLGESSYNEQFF
>TRBJ1-5|NA|many|TRBV20-1
TGCAGTGCTAGAGCGGGAAATCAGCCCCAGCATTTT
CSARAGNQPQHF
>TRBJ2-2|NA|few|TRBV29-1
TGCAGCCCCCCCGGAGCTGAGCTGTTTTTT
CSPPGAELFF
>TRBJ2-3|NA|NA|TRBV12-3/TRBV12-4
TGTGCCAGCAGTTTGGCAGCGGCTAGCACAGATACGCAGTATTTT
CASSLAAASTDTQYF
>TRBJ2-7|TRBD2|many|TRBV25-1
TGTGCCAGCAGTGGACTAGCGGACTACGAGCAGTACTTC
CASSGLADYEQYF
>TRBJ2-2|TRBD1|NA|TRBV7-3
TGTGCCAGCAGCCTTCCGACAGGGGCGAACACCGGGGAGCTGTTTTTT
CASSLPTGANTGELFF
>TRBJ2-7|NA|NA|TRBV3-1
TGTGCCAGCAGCCAAGCCGGAGGGGGGGGTTACGAGCAGTACTTC
CASSQAGGGGYEQYF
>TRBJ2-1|TRBD1|many|TRBV5-1
TGCGCCAGCAGCCCCGGGACAGGGGGTTTCAATGAGCAGTTCTTC
CASSPGTGGFNEQFF
>TRBJ2-1|TRBD2|many|TRBV24-1
TGTGCCACCAGTGGACTAGCGGGAGGGTATGAGCAGTTCTTC
CATSGLAGGYEQFF